The count of the clone carrying this TCR beta chain is one. At one end, the junction sequence differs from germline, possibly due to a read error. Sequencing of TCR beta was carried out in blood CD8+ and CD4+ T cells. Random-hexamer reverse transcription was applied to roughly 0.5 to 1 ug RNA. TCRdb ran MiXCR on the immunoSEQ multiplex PCR reads and lists one entry per CDR3 protein. There are a few hundred thousand distinct CDR3 sequences in the sample; 95% occur only once, and approximately 0.081% lies in the top ten. This entry comes from a study of CD8 T cells in Susac syndrome. The CDR3 runs to 11 residues. Germline assignment: CDR1 SQVTM and CDR2 ANQGSEA.

The TCR originated in a human donor with multiple sclerosis. The chain links TRBV29-1 to TRBJ1-1; D gene uncertain. Material: CD4+ T cells from PBMCs. The CDR3: CSVRDVSEAFF. CDR3 sequence (DNA): TGCAGCGTCCGAGACGTCTCTGAGGCTTTCTTT.